Listed below are T cell receptor beta chains from one sample, sequenced in a study of CD8 T cells in ankylosing spondylitis. One entry per CDR3 protein, called by TCRdb with MiXCR from the 5' RACE reads. Here the sample spans about 39,000 distinct CDR3 sequences, 4% being singletons. Sequencing input: blood, either unsorted or a sorted T cell fraction (not recorded which). The source is a female donor with ankylosing spondylitis or in good health (not recorded which). Each CDR3 is given with its conserved first and last residue. The order of the fields is D gene, V gene, CDR3 length, CDR3 protein. The D gene is left open where the match is weak.

-	TRBV24-1	17	CATSENWNWTENTEAFF
TRBD2	TRBV9	14	CASSVGLAVETQYF
-	TRBV9	13	CASSVEGTYEQYF
-	TRBV9	13	CASSLGQNTEAFF
-	TRBV9	14	CASSLGNSPRPYTF
TRBD1	TRBV9	18	CASSAGQGYGDGNEKLFF
-	TRBV9	15	CASSVEALRGSPLHF
TRBD1	TRBV9	19	CASSVSTGTASSYNSPLHF
TRBD1	TRBV9	16	CASSARDRLSGTEAFF
-	TRBV9	15	CASSAGDTDQETQYF
TRBD2	TRBV9	15	CASSRGGSSYNEQFF
TRBD2	TRBV9	18	CASSPSSGGAQFGAEQFF
-	TRBV9	15	CASSPFEGRDQPQHF
-	TRBV9	16	CASSLRALGGNSPLHF
TRBD1	TRBV18	13	CASSPTGGNEQYF
TRBD1	TRBV9	15	CASSLVGDRGYEQYF
-	TRBV9	13	CASSAGSEETQYF
-	TRBV9	14	CASSPGAAMDTQYF
TRBD2	TRBV9	17	CASSVGQRTSGDHEQFF
-	TRBV9	15	CASSVGPGPKETQYF
TRBD2	TRBV9	15	CASSVEWSAGGEQFF
-	TRBV9	14	CASSLGDGNYGYTF
TRBD1	TRBV9	18	CASSVGVWRQGTNYGYTF
TRBD1	TRBV9	16	CASSTSDRVINTEAFF
TRBD2	TRBV9	16	CASSGGLAGGQETQYF
TRBD2	TRBV9	16	CASSESGTSGFYEQYF